This is a list of T cell receptor beta chains from one sample in a study of CD8+ T cells in alopecia areata. Only in-frame clones appear in the TCRdb table, and some are missing; sequencing was by immunoSEQ multiplex PCR. Among approximately 220,000 clones listed, more than 30% were seen once. The starting material was CD4+ T cells sorted from blood, obtained at roughly week 30, from a patient treated with tofacitinib. The receptors here all came from a human donor with alopecia areata. CDR3s include the opening cysteine and the closing phenylalanine or tryptophan. The D gene is left open where the match is weak. Size is omitted from some rows. Given values are once, few, many or a class for expanded clones.

j_call v_call clone_size d_call cdr3_nt cdr3_aa
TRBJ2-3 TRBV7-2 many . TGTGCCAGCAGCCCATACGGAGATACGCAGTATTTT CASSPYGDTQYF
TRBJ1-1 TRBV4-2 . . TGTGCCAGCAGCCAAGGTAACGTGAACACTGAAGCTTTCTTT CASSQGNVNTEAFF
TRBJ2-2 TRBV29-1 few TRBD2 TGCAGCGTTCCTAGCGGGGAGACCGGGGAGCTGTTTTTT CSVPSGETGELFF
TRBJ1-2 TRBV2 once . TGTGCCAGCGCCCGCGAGCGACAGCAGCGTGGCTACACCTTC CASARERQQRGYTF
TRBJ1-1 TRBV27 few TRBD1 TGTGCCGCGGGACGGACAGGGATCGGGAACACTGAAGCTTTCTTT CAAGRTGIGNTEAFF
TRBJ2-1 TRBV5-5 many . TGTGCCAGCAGCCTTCTCAGGGAGGCTATCAATGAGCAGTTCTTC CASSLLREAINEQFF
TRBJ2-1 TRBV2 few . TGTGCCAGCAGTGAACCCAGGCGATCCTACAATGAGCAGTTCTTC CASSEPRRSYNEQFF
TRBJ1-2 TRBV12-5 . . TGTGCTAGTGGTTCCGACACCAGAGCTAACTATGGCTACACCTTC CASGSDTRANYGYTF
TRBJ2-3 TRBV29-1 few TRBD1 TGCAGCGTTGAAACGACAGGGAGCGCAGATACGCAGTATTTT CSVETTGSADTQYF
TRBJ2-1 TRBV7-3 few TRBD2 TGTGCCAGCAGCTTTGATAGCGGGAAAGACTACAATGAGCAGTTCTTC CASSFDSGKDYNEQFF
TRBJ1-1 TRBV15 . . TGTGCCACCAGCAGAGATGTTACCGAGAACACTGAAGCTTTCTTT CATSRDVTENTEAFF
TRBJ1-1 TRBV27 few . TGTGCCAGCAGTACCCCCTGGAAGAACACTGAAGCTTTCTTT CASSTPWKNTEAFF
TRBJ2-1 TRBV7-9 . . TGTGCCAGCAGCTTACTTCGGGGGTCCTCCAATGAGCAGTTCTTC CASSLLRGSSNEQFF
TRBJ2-7 TRBV4-1 . TRBD2 TGTGCCAGCAGCCCCTCGGAAGCTAGCGGGTCCTACGAGCAGTACTTC CASSPSEASGSYEQYF
TRBJ1-1 TRBV5-6 once . TGTGCCAGCAGCCGGATGGGGGGGATCACTGAAGCTTTCTTT CASSRMGGITEAFF
TRBJ2-7 TRBV6-5 . TRBD1 TGTGCCAGCAGTTACGGACAGGGTCGCGGCTACGAGCAGTACTTC CASSYGQGRGYEQYF
TRBJ2-7 TRBV29-1 . TRBD2 TGCAGCGTTGATGGGGAGGGCTACGAGCAGTACTTC CSVDGEGYEQYF
TRBJ1-2 TRBV9 . . TGTGCCAGCAGCGAGCGGATTAATAGCTATGGCTACACCTTC CASSERINSYGYTF